Below, 21 T cell receptor beta chains from the same sample are listed, as sequenced in a study of T cell responses to AZD1222 COVID-19 vaccine. The assay was immunoSEQ multiplex PCR, and TCRdb's table has in-frame clones only and misses some. The sample lists about 53,000 clones; over 80% were seen once. The starting material was peripheral blood, obtained 28 days after the second AZD1222 dose. These receptors were taken from an adult who received the AZD1222 COVID-19 vaccine.

This clone was counted between two and nine times. This sequence joins TRBV30 and TRBJ1-3; D is ambiguous. In germline, CDR1 is GTSNPN, CDR2 SVGIG (reference sequence). V was cut by 1 base and J by 8 bases, with 12 bases left in between. This CDR3 comprises 13 residues. The CDR3 loop is CAWSDGRVDTIYF. In DNA, the CDR3 is TGTGCCTGGAGTGATGGGAGGGTTGACACCATATATTTT.

This chain links TRBV12-3 or TRBV12-4 with TRBJ2-7; unclear D gene. The CDR3 consists of 11 residues. The germline V and J ends were trimmed by 2 bases and 9 bases, with 8 bases remaining between them. This CDR3 is CASSLQAAQYF. Here the CDR3 DNA reads TGTGCCAGCAGTTTACAAGCAGCGCAGTACTTC.

This chain links TRBV4-1 with TRBJ2-1; D perhaps matches TRBD2 (5 bases). The V end lost 8 bases, the J end lost 0 bases, and 23 bases lay between the germline ends. Germline V CDR1 and CDR2: MGHRA, YSYEKL. The CDR3 runs to 18 residues. CDR3 nucleotide sequence: TGCGCCAGCCGCGGGTGGGGAGACCGACAATCCTCCTACAATGAGCAGTTCTTC. Protein: CASRGWGDRQSSYNEQFF.

The V call is TRBV6-5, the J call TRBJ2-2; maybe TRBD2 (6 bases). CDR3 length: 13 residues. The germline V gene encodes CDR1 MNHEY and CDR2 SVGAGI. The germline V and J ends were trimmed by 5 bases and 5 bases, with 9 bases remaining between them. The CDR3 is CASSQSGTGELFF. Here the CDR3 DNA reads TGTGCCAGCAGTCAAAGCGGGACCGGGGAGCTGTTTTTT.

The chain combines TRBV5-1 with TRBJ2-5, with 8 bases matching TRBD2. This CDR3 contains 16 residues. CDR1 is SGHRS, CDR2 YFSETQ, per germline. The V segment lost 4 bases and the J segment 5 bases; nucleotides outside the gene matches: 13. For the CDR3, the DNA is TGCGCCAGCAGCCCGAGCGGACTAGCAGAGTGGGAGACCCAGTACTTC. Encoded protein: CASSPSGLAEWETQYF.

The chain has TRBV5-1 and TRBJ2-1, with TRBD2 identical over 12 bases. V lost 4 bases to trimming and J lost 10 bases; unmatched junction nucleotides: 9. CDR1 is SGHRS and CDR2 is YFSETQ in the germline V gene. CDR3 length equals 15 residues. The CDR3 protein is CASSPRLAGVLEQFF. The CDR3, as DNA: TGCGCCAGCAGCCCTCGACTAGCGGGAGTACTAGAGCAGTTCTTC.

The J gene is TRBJ2-3, the V gene TRBV30; D is possibly TRBD1 or TRBD2 (5 bases each). Trimming removed 4 bases from V and 13 bases from J, with 15 bases in between. Germline V gene data show CDR1 as GTSNPN and CDR2 as SVGIG (reference sequence). This CDR3 spans 11 amino acids. The CDR3 bases are TGTGCCTGGATGTCGGGGCAGAGGAAGTATTTT. Its protein is CAWMSGQRKYF.

The rearrangement uses TRBV5-8 and TRBJ2-7; TRBD1 matches 9 bases. Unmatched junction bases numbered 15, after V lost 4 bases and J lost 7 bases. The CDR3 spans 16 residues. Germline lookup yields CDR1 SGHTS and CDR2 YDEGEE. CDR3 amino acids: CASSLTGTGSLREQYF. CDR3 coding DNA: TGTGCCAGCAGCCTAACCGGGACAGGGAGTCTCCGGGAGCAGTACTTC.

The chain links TRBV18 to TRBJ1-2; maybe TRBD1 (5 bases). Germline assignment: CDR1 KGHSH and CDR2 LQKENI. The CDR3 spans 14 residues. V was shortened by 8 bases and J by 1 base, with 14 bases between the two germline ends. The CDR3 loop is CASRSDKLNYGYTF. The CDR3 region has the DNA TGTGCCAGCAGATCGGACAAGCTTAACTATGGCTACACCTTC.

The V and J genes are TRBV28 and TRBJ2-7; TRBD2 agrees at 13 bases. Germline values: CDR1 MDHEN, CDR2 SYDVKM. The V gene end was trimmed by 4 bases and the J gene end by 4 bases; junction bases not matched to a gene: 4. This CDR3 is built from 15 residues. The DNA for the CDR3 is TGTGCCAGCAGTTCGGGACTAGCGGGGCGATACGAGCAGTACTTC. Translating gives CASSSGLAGRYEQYF.

The chain is built from TRBV6-6 and TRBJ1-1; D unclear. The germline V gene has CDR1 MNHNY and CDR2 SVGAGI (reference sequence). The CDR3 extends over 16 amino acids. Trimming took off 2 bases at V and 4 bases at J, with 17 bases between the two ends. The DNA of the CDR3 is TGTGCCAGCAGTTACCCCGGCAATTTGCGGACCACTGAAGCTTTCTTT. Encoded protein: CASSYPGNLRTTEAFF.

With respect to this clone: Distinct nucleotide sequences in the sample also encode this CDR3. This chain uses TRBV19 with TRBJ2-7; D gene ambiguous. V was trimmed by 1 base and J by 3 bases, leaving 1 base between them. Germline V CDR1 and CDR2: LNHDA, SQIVND (reference sequence). CDR3 length equals 11 residues. The CDR3: CASSIGYEQYF. The CDR3 bases are TGTGCCAGTAGTATAGGCTACGAGCAGTACTTC.

V and J are TRBV18 and TRBJ2-1; a possible D gene is TRBD2 (5 bases). The CDR3 has 15 residues. Germline lookup yields CDR1 KGHSH and CDR2 LQKENI. V shed 2 bases and J shed 4 bases, with 12 bases lying between them. The CDR3 reads CASSPGGLGYNEQFF. Written as DNA, the CDR3 is TGTGCCAGCTCACCAGGCGGGCTAGGATACAATGAGCAGTTCTTC.

This chain connects TRBV27 to TRBJ2-2; D is ambiguous. The CDR3 is 13 residues long. Germline V gene data show CDR1 as MNHEY and CDR2 as SMNVEV (reference sequence). Trimming left V 5 bases short and J 5 bases short, with 9 bases between. The CDR3, as DNA: TGTGCCAGCAGTCCCACTTGGACCGGGGAGCTGTTTTTT. Residues: CASSPTWTGELFF.

This clone came up once. The rearrangement joins TRBV25-1 to TRBJ2-5, with D perhaps TRBD1 or TRBD2 (7 bases each). CDR3 length: 16 amino acids. CDR1 is MGHDK, CDR2 SYGVNS, per germline. V was pared by 2 bases and J by 2 bases, with 15 bases between. CDR3 in amino acids: CASSEPRGGTQETQYF. The CDR3 region has the DNA TGTGCCAGCAGTGAACCCAGGGGGGGGACGCAAGAGACCCAGTACTTC.

The chain has TRBV28 and TRBJ1-1; the D gene is possibly TRBD1 (6 bases). The CDR3 consists of 15 residues. With 3 bases removed from V and 0 bases from J, the gap between germline ends came to 11 bases. Germline CDR1 reads MDHEN; CDR2 reads SYDVKM. The CDR3 spells CASSFPRGLNTEAFF. DNA for the CDR3: TGTGCCAGCAGTTTTCCCAGGGGCTTGAACACTGAAGCTTTCTTT.

The genes are TRBV5-1 and TRBJ1-1; 8 nucleotides match TRBD1. Germline lookup yields CDR1 SGHRS and CDR2 YFSETQ. The trim removed 8 bases at V and 2 bases at J, leaving 2 bases unmatched. The CDR3 extends over 12 amino acids. CDR3 residues: CARQGANTEAFF. CDR3 in DNA: TGCGCCAGGCAGGGGGCCAACACTGAAGCTTTCTTT. Looking up the rest from reference TRBV5-1 and TRBJ1-1 gives the full variable domain: KAGVTQTPRYLIKTRGQQVTLSCSPISGHRSVSWYQQTPGQGLQFLFEYFSETQRNKGNFPGRFSGRQFSNSRSEMNVSTLELGDSALYLCARQGANTEAFFGQGTRLTVV.

The chain couples TRBV5-1 to TRBJ2-1; 7 bases align to TRBD1. Germline V lookup: CDR1 SGHRS, CDR2 YFSETQ. The trim removed 2 bases at V and 7 bases at J, leaving 0 bases unmatched. CDR3 length: 12 residues. The CDR3 spells CASSFRGNEQFF. The CDR3 DNA reads TGCGCCAGCAGCTTCAGGGGGAATGAGCAGTTCTTC.

The chain links TRBV19 to TRBJ1-5; a weak D match, TRBD1 (6 bases). V gave up 7 bases and J gave up 2 bases, with 12 bases separating them. Germline V CDR1 and CDR2: LNHDA, SQIVND (reference sequence). This CDR3 has 14 residues. Here the CDR3 reads CASIQGGGNQPQHF. The CDR3, as DNA: TGTGCCAGTATACAAGGGGGAGGCAATCAGCCCCAGCATTTT.

The V gene is TRBV5-5, the J gene TRBJ1-5; D gene uncertain. This CDR3 is 15 amino acids long. Germline assignment: CDR1 SGHKS and CDR2 YYEKEE (reference sequence). Between the trimmed V and J ends, which lost 4 bases and 3 bases, there was a span of 14 bases. The CDR3 loop is CASSPGLTYNQPQHF. The CDR3 DNA reads TGTGCCAGCAGCCCTGGACTGACGTACAATCAGCCCCAGCATTTT.

The gene calls are TRBV9 and TRBJ2-7; 9 bases are a match to TRBD2. The CDR3 is made up of 15 amino acids. The germline gives CDR1 SGDLS, CDR2 YYNGEE. Losses at the gene ends were 4 bases for V and 7 bases for J; bases not matched to a gene: 12. Here the CDR3 reads CASSPRVAGVLEQYF. Written as DNA, the CDR3 is TGTGCCAGCAGCCCCCGGGTAGCGGGAGTTCTGGAGCAGTACTTC.